Below, 30 T cell receptor beta chains from the same sample are listed, as sequenced in a study of blood T cell repertoires in COVID-19. Sequenced by immunoSEQ multiplex PCR; TCRdb stores in-frame clones only, minus some. The repertoire consists of about 250,000 clones, with approximately 90% occurring once and the leading ten covering 6.3%. Source material: peripheral blood. These receptors came from a woman in her twenties or thirties with COVID-19, enrolled during active disease.

The genes are TRBV7-6 and TRBJ2-2, with 10 bases that match TRBD2. CDR3 length: 18 residues. V lost 0 bases to trimming and J lost 6 bases; unmatched junction nucleotides: 10. Germline values: CDR1 SGHVS, CDR2 FNYEAQ. The CDR3, as DNA: TGTGCCAGCAGCTTAGCCCCACTAGCGGGAAACGGGGCCGGGGAGCTGTTTTTT. The encoded protein is CASSLAPLAGNGAGELFF.

The rearrangement uses TRBV7-2 and TRBJ1-2; TRBD1 agrees at 7 bases. This CDR3 has 14 residues. From germline, CDR1 is SGHTA and CDR2 FQGNSA. Trimming took 0 bases from V and 4 from J; bases not matched to a gene: 2. CDR3 loop: CASSLAGGAYGYTF. The CDR3 DNA reads as TGTGCCAGCAGCTTAGCAGGGGGCGCCTATGGCTACACCTTC.

The chain uses TRBV14 and TRBJ2-5, with D unclear. From germline, CDR1 is SGHDN and CDR2 FVKESK. The CDR3 extends over 15 amino acids. V shed 2 bases and J shed 0 bases, with 10 bases lying between them. The CDR3 loop is CASSQLQAYQETQYF. CDR3 coding DNA: TGTGCCAGCAGCCAACTACAAGCGTACCAAGAGACCCAGTACTTC. Using reference TRBV14 and TRBJ2-5 for the parts outside the CDR3, the full variable domain is EAGVTQFPSHSVIEKGQTVTLRCDPISGHDNLYWYRRVMGKEIKFLLHFVKESKQDESGMPNNRFLAERTGGTYSTLKVQPAELEDSGVYFCASSQLQAYQETQYFGPGTRLLVL.

V and J are TRBV11-2 and TRBJ2-1, with 9 bases identical to TRBD1. The V gene's germline CDR1 is SGHAT and CDR2 FQNNGV. The CDR3 consists of 15 residues. After removal of 1 base from V and 3 bases from J, the junction contained 1 base not matched to a gene. The CDR3 bases are TGTGCCAGCAGCTTAGGGACAGGGGACTACAATGAGCAGTTCTTC. Translation: CASSLGTGDYNEQFF.

The chain joins TRBV28 to TRBJ2-7, with 12 bases aligning to TRBD2. The CDR3 totals 14 residues. Per germline, CDR1 MDHEN and CDR2 SYDVKM. The ends lost 5 bases at V and 4 bases at J; junction bases unmatched: 3. CDR3 sequence (DNA): TGTGCCAGCAGTGGACTAGCGGGATTATACGAGCAGTACGTC. Its protein is CASSGLAGLYEQYV.

CDR3 in DNA: TGTGCCAGCAGTTTGGTCAGGGGGTTTAACACTGAAGCTTTCTTT. It specifies CASSLVRGFNTEAFF. The gene calls are TRBV6-5 and TRBJ1-1, with TRBD1 identical over 7 bases. The CDR3 contains 15 residues. With 4 bases clipped from V and 2 bases from J, the junction kept 7 bases outside the gene matches. Per the germline V gene, CDR1 is MNHEY and CDR2 is SVGAGI.

This clone appeared a few times. The chain joins TRBV4-1 to TRBJ1-1; D call uncertain. The V gene's germline CDR1 is MGHRA and CDR2 YSYEKL. This CDR3 is built from 14 residues. Trimming cost V 3 bases and J 7 bases, with 15 bases left between them. The CDR3 is CASSQEDLPVEAFF. The CDR3 bases are TGCGCCAGCAGCCAGGAGGACCTCCCCGTTGAAGCTTTCTTT.

This rearrangement joins TRBV27 to TRBJ1-2; D gene unclear. This CDR3 has 13 amino acids. CDR1 and CDR2 (germline): MNHEY, SMNVEV (reference sequence). Between the trimmed V and J ends, which lost 5 bases and 4 bases, there was a span of 11 bases. CDR3 DNA: TGTGCCAGCAGTACTAGTTCCACCTATGGCTACACCTTC. Its protein product is CASSTSSTYGYTF.

The rearrangement uses TRBV5-8 and TRBJ2-5, with TRBD2 identical over 7 bases. The ends lost 4 bases at V and 5 bases at J; junction bases unmatched: 11. The V gene's germline CDR1 is SGHTS and CDR2 YDEGEE. This CDR3 is built from 15 residues. CDR3 sequence reads: CASSLSRREQETQYF. In DNA form, the CDR3 reads TGTGCCAGCAGCCTGTCCCGGCGGGAGCAGGAGACCCAGTACTTC.

The V and J genes are TRBV6-5 and TRBJ2-7, with D possibly matching TRBD2 (6 bases). Trimming stripped 2 bases from V and 6 bases from J, with 11 bases between. CDR3 length: 13 amino acids. From germline, CDR1 is MNHEY and CDR2 SVGAGI. The CDR3 region is CASSYGDGSEQYF. The DNA of the CDR3 is TGTGCCAGCAGTTACGGGGACGGGAGCGAGCAGTACTTC.

The V call is TRBV11-3, the J call TRBJ2-4; 10 bases agree with TRBD2. Trimming at V came to 6 bases and at J to 6 bases, leaving 5 bases not matched to a gene. CDR1 is SGHNT, CDR2 YENEEA, per germline. CDR3 size: 14 residues. CDR3 region: CASRGQREGNIQYF. The CDR3, as DNA: TGTGCCAGCAGGGGACAGCGGGAGGGAAACATTCAGTACTTC.

This chain connects TRBV9 to TRBJ2-4; tentative D call: TRBD2 (5 bases). The germline V gene encodes CDR1 SGDLS and CDR2 YYNGEE. The CDR3 has 14 residues. Trimming stripped 5 bases from V and 1 base from J, with 10 bases between. The CDR3 DNA reads as TGTGCCAGCAGTTCCTCGGGGGCCAAAAACATTCAGTACTTC. Protein: CASSSSGAKNIQYF.

The V call is TRBV4-3, the J call TRBJ2-1; TRBD2 matches 10 bases. Germline V lookup: CDR1 LGHNA, CDR2 YSLEER. This CDR3 contains 17 residues. Trimming at V came to 1 base and at J to 8 bases, leaving 11 bases not matched to a gene. Written as DNA, the CDR3 is TGCGCCAGCAGCCAAGTTGAGCGGGGGGGCCTATCGCATGAGCAGTTCTTC. Its translation: CASSQVERGGLSHEQFF.

This clone appeared a few times. This sequence joins TRBV7-9 and TRBJ2-1, with 8 bases that match TRBD2. The V gene's germline CDR1 is SEHNR and CDR2 FQNEAQ (reference sequence). V lost 1 base, J lost 8 bases, and 7 bases stayed unmatched. This CDR3 has 15 residues. Written as DNA, the CDR3 is TGTGCCAGCAGCTTAGGGAGCGGGAGAGAGGATGAGCAGTTCTTC. Its protein is CASSLGSGREDEQFF.

This sequence joins TRBV18 and TRBJ1-5; D perhaps matches TRBD1 (6 bases). CDR3 size: 15 residues. Per the germline V gene, CDR1 is KGHSH and CDR2 is LQKENI. Between the trimmed V and J ends, which lost 6 bases and 0 bases, there was a span of 12 bases. The DNA for the CDR3 is TGTGCCAGCTCTCAGTCAGGGGATAGCAATCAGCCCCAGCATTTT. Amino acids: CASSQSGDSNQPQHF.

The CDR3 DNA follows: TGTGCCACCAGCAGAAGTACAGGGGGCTTCGAAACTGAAGCTTTCTTT. Translated: CATSRSTGGFETEAFF. This chain uses TRBV15 with TRBJ1-1; 9 nucleotides agree with TRBD1. The CDR3 runs to 16 residues. CDR1 is LNHNV and CDR2 is YYDKDF in the germline V gene (reference sequence). Losses at the gene ends were 2 bases for V and 5 bases for J; bases not matched to a gene: 9. Full variable domain (rest looked up from reference TRBV15 and TRBJ1-1): DAMVIQNPRYQVTQFGKPVTLSCSQTLNHNVMYWYQQKSSQAPKLLFHYYDKDFNNEADTPDNFQSRRPNTSFCFLDIRSPGLGDTAMYLCATSRSTGGFETEAFFGQGTRLTVV.

This chain joins TRBV9 and TRBJ1-6, with D possibly matching TRBD1 (5 bases). CDR3 length: 15 residues. V was clipped by 0 bases and J by 7 bases, with 11 bases between them. CDR1 is SGDLS and CDR2 is YYNGEE in the germline V gene. For the CDR3, the DNA is TGTGCCAGCAGCGTAGCCCCGACAGAGAATTCACCCCTCCACTTT. Protein sequence: CASSVAPTENSPLHF.

The rearrangement uses TRBV18 and TRBJ1-5; D uncertain. The CDR3 length is 15 residues. Trimming took 2 bases from V and 8 from J, leaving 16 bases between them. Germline V gene data show CDR1 as KGHSH and CDR2 as LQKENI. CDR3 DNA sequence: TGTGCCAGCTCACCATCTCCGGGGTCTGGGGAGCCCCAGCATTTT. Amino acid sequence: CASSPSPGSGEPQHF.

The chain joins TRBV25-1 to TRBJ2-3, with 8 nucleotides matching TRBD2. This CDR3 is 15 amino acids long. In germline, CDR1 is MGHDK, CDR2 SYGVNS. The V gene end was trimmed by 2 bases and the J gene end by 4 bases; junction bases not matched to a gene: 5. The CDR3 here is CASSEHGGAADTQYF. Written as DNA, the CDR3 is TGTGCCAGCAGTGAACACGGGGGGGCTGCAGATACGCAGTATTTT.

In DNA, the CDR3 is TGTGCCAGCAGCTCCTGGACAGGGGACAATGAGCAGTTCTTC. This translates into CASSSWTGDNEQFF. The chain carries TRBV7-9 and TRBJ2-1; 9 positions match TRBD1. The CDR3 has 14 amino acids. Germline V gene data show CDR1 as SEHNR and CDR2 as FQNEAQ (reference sequence). V was pared by 4 bases and J by 5 bases, with 3 bases of the junction left unmatched.

V is TRBV6-6 and J is TRBJ2-3; D is perhaps TRBD2 (6 bases). Per the germline V gene, CDR1 is MNHNY and CDR2 is SVGAGI (reference sequence). This CDR3 region has 15 residues. The ends were cut back, 7 bases at V and 4 bases at J, with 18 bases in the middle. The CDR3: CASTDTSGASDTQYF. In nucleotides, the CDR3 is TGTGCCAGCACTGATACCTCGGGAGCTTCAGATACGCAGTATTTT.

The V gene is TRBV5-4, the J gene TRBJ2-2; the match to TRBD2 covers 7 bases. The germline V gene encodes CDR1 SGHNT and CDR2 YYREEE (reference sequence). J lost 4 bases, V lost 4 bases, and 7 bases had no gene match. The length of the CDR3 is 15 residues. The CDR3 sequence: CASSPSPSGTGELFF. The CDR3 bases are TGTGCCAGCAGCCCCTCTCCTAGCGGCACCGGGGAGCTGTTTTTT.

The rearrangement joins TRBV15 to TRBJ1-5, with 7 positions matching TRBD1. The CDR3 loop spans 15 amino acids. V trimming: 0 bases; J trimming: 3 bases; junction bases outside the gene matches: 2. Per the germline V gene, CDR1 is LNHNV and CDR2 is YYDKDF (reference sequence). CDR3 sequence: CATSRDEGANQPQHF. The DNA for the CDR3 is TGTGCCACCAGCAGAGATGAGGGGGCCAATCAGCCCCAGCATTTT.

The chain recombines TRBV9 with TRBJ2-3, with 7 bases that match TRBD1. The CDR3 has 15 amino acids. Germline lookup yields CDR1 SGDLS and CDR2 YYNGEE. V dropped 3 bases and J dropped 2; count of bases not matched to a gene: 6. In DNA, the CDR3 is TGTGCCAGCAGCGCACAGGGGAGACCCACAGATACGCAGTATTTT. Protein: CASSAQGRPTDTQYF. The full variable domain, completed using reference TRBV9 and TRBJ2-3, is DSGVTQTPKHLITATGQRVTLRCSPRSGDLSVYWYQQSLDQGLQFLIQYYNGEERAKGNILERFSAQQFPDLHSELNLSSLELGDSALYFCASSAQGRPTDTQYFGPGTRLTVL.

The chain couples TRBV10-1 to TRBJ2-1, with D perhaps TRBD2 (5 bases). With 3 bases removed from V and 7 bases from J, the gap between germline ends came to 16 bases. The CDR3 totals 15 residues. Germline-derived CDR1 and CDR2 are WNHNN and SYGVQD (reference sequence). For the CDR3, the DNA is TGCGCCAGCAGTGATCCCTGGCCCGGGGAAAATGAGCAGTTCTTC. Protein product: CASSDPWPGENEQFF.

The chain links TRBV5-5 to TRBJ2-7; TRBD1 is a possible D gene (6 bases). CDR1 and CDR2 (germline): SGHKS, YYEKEE (reference sequence). This CDR3 comprises 16 residues. Trimming pared 4 bases from V and 0 bases from J, leaving 17 bases between. The CDR3: CASSRLQGLSSYEQYF. For the CDR3, the DNA is TGTGCCAGCAGCAGATTACAGGGCTTAAGCTCCTACGAGCAGTACTTC.

CDR3 protein: CASSFDRALNTEAFF. For the CDR3, the DNA is TGTGCCAGCAGTTTCGACAGGGCTTTGAACACTGAAGCTTTCTTT. The chain joins TRBV28 to TRBJ1-1, with 7 bases matching TRBD1. J was trimmed by 0 bases and V by 3 bases; bases with no gene match: 4. The CDR3 spans 15 residues. Germline V gene lookup returns CDR1 MDHEN and CDR2 SYDVKM.

The rearrangement links TRBV28 to TRBJ2-5, with 7 nucleotides matching TRBD1. Per the germline V gene, CDR1 is MDHEN and CDR2 is SYDVKM. The CDR3 contains 15 residues. The ends lost 5 bases at V and 1 base at J; junction bases unmatched: 7. Written as DNA, the CDR3 is TGTGCCAGCAGTCCTTTGGACAGGTTCCAAGAGACCCAGTACTTC. This sequence encodes CASSPLDRFQETQYF.

This chain joins TRBV6-4 and TRBJ2-7; the match to TRBD2 covers 10 bases. With V trimmed by 6 bases and J by 5 bases, 7 bases remained unmatched. Germline values: CDR1 MRHNA, CDR2 SNTAGT. The CDR3 has 14 residues. The CDR3 bases are TGTGCCAGCAGATGGACTAGCGGCCACAACGAGCAGTACGTC. It specifies CASRWTSGHNEQYV.

V and J are TRBV4-2 and TRBJ1-6; D uncertain. The germline gives CDR1 LGHNA, CDR2 YNFKEQ. The CDR3 extends over 14 amino acids. V lost 2 bases and J lost 7, with 9 bases in between. CDR3 DNA sequence: TGTGCCAGCAGCCAAAGCCGGAGCAATTCACCCCTCCACTTT. It translates to CASSQSRSNSPLHF.